The 9 T cell receptor beta chains below were found in one sample sequenced in a study of type 1 regulatory T cells (TCRdb year 2021). General study outcomes and caveats: Tr1 cells showed a more restricted TCR repertoire than non-Tr1 cells, which the study interpreted as alloantigen-induced clonal expansion.

No antigen has been assigned to these receptors. These reads were obtained on an Illumina MiSeq. Starting from the raw public reads, TCRdb applied fastp trimming at Q25, assembled clones with MiXCR and retained in-frame beta chains. Each CDR3 protein appears once, grouped with its most common genes and DNA. The sample includes approximately 77,000 distinct CDR3 sequences, with around 21% observed a single time. Around 8.1% of the sample is taken by the ten largest. The sequenced sample was cultured type 1 regulatory T (Tr1) cells, either the whole culture or a sorted fraction (not recorded which). The cell subset or site label corresponds to: type 1 regulatory T cells sorted from the T-allo10 product. The receptors stem from a human donor in good health.

The chain carries TRBV9 and TRBJ2-7, with D possibly matching TRBD1 (6 bases). The germline CDR1 and CDR2 sequences are SGDLS and YYNGEE. Trimming took 4 bases from V and 5 from J, leaving 19 bases between them. This CDR3 has 15 amino acids. The DNA of the CDR3 is TGTGCCAGCAGCTCGGCCGGGACACCATTCGACGAGCAGTACTTC. Its protein product is CASSSAGTPFDEQYF.

The V call is TRBV5-1, the J call TRBJ2-1, with 9 bases fitting TRBD2. CDR3 length: 15 residues. The V and J ends lost 4 bases and 3 bases, in that order; junction bases with no gene match: 5. Germline V gene lookup returns CDR1 SGHRS and CDR2 YFSETQ. This chain's CDR3 is CASSLAGTLYNEQFF. In DNA form, the CDR3 reads TGCGCCAGCAGCCTAGCGGGAACACTCTACAATGAGCAGTTCTTC.

The chain's CDR3 is CASSPRRGPDTQYF. CDR3 in DNA: TGTGCCAGCAGCCCTAGGAGAGGTCCAGATACGCAGTATTTT. This chain links TRBV11-1 with TRBJ2-3; D is undetermined. The V end was cut by 5 bases, the J end by 4 bases, with 13 bases between. The CDR3 runs 14 residues. Germline values: CDR1 SGHAT, CDR2 FQDESV (reference sequence).

The chain has TRBV20-1 and TRBJ2-5, with TRBD2 identical over 10 bases. This CDR3 has 18 residues. Germline CDR1 and CDR2: DFQATT and SNEGSKA (reference sequence). The ends lost 7 bases at V and 5 bases at J; junction bases unmatched: 22. The CDR3 loop reads CSVSADLRQREGLETQYF. For the CDR3, the DNA is TGCAGTGTTTCGGCGGACCTAAGACAGCGGGAGGGCCTGGAGACCCAGTACTTC.

This clonotype was seen more than once but under ten times. The chain has TRBV20-1 and TRBJ2-5, with D perhaps TRBD1 (6 bases). CDR1 is DFQATT, CDR2 SNEGSKA, per germline (reference sequence). The length of the CDR3 is 11 residues. As DNA, the CDR3 is TGCGTGAAAGGGACAACGTCGACCCAGTACTTC. The encoded protein is CVKGTTSTQYF.

This sequence joins TRBV28 and TRBJ2-7; TRBD1 matches 7 bases. With 6 bases clipped from V and 1 base from J, the junction kept 6 bases outside the gene matches. The CDR3 spans 14 residues. Germline values: CDR1 MDHEN, CDR2 SYDVKM. As DNA, the CDR3 is TGTGCCAGCAGGCCACAGGGGTTATCCTACGAGCAGTACTTC. It yields the protein CASRPQGLSYEQYF.

This clonotype has just a few counts. The chain couples TRBV24-1 to TRBJ1-5, with 9 bases identical to TRBD1. This CDR3 region has 14 residues. The V gene end was trimmed by 5 bases and the J gene end by 6 bases; junction bases not matched to a gene: 4. From germline, CDR1 is KGHDR and CDR2 SFDVKD. The CDR3 sequence is CATSGGTGFQPQHF. As DNA, the CDR3 is TGTGCCACCAGTGGAGGGACAGGGTTTCAGCCCCAGCATTTT.

On this clonotype itself: A read error is possible here, since a much larger clone lies one base away. Since the CDR3 does not end with the conserved phenylalanine or tryptophan, this likely comes from a read error. The rearrangement links TRBV7-7 to TRBJ2-5; TRBD1 aligns across 11 bases. This CDR3 contains 15 residues. CDR1 is SSHAT and CDR2 is FNYEAQ in the germline V gene (reference sequence). CDR3 sequence (DNA): TGTGCTAGCAGCTTAGGGACAGGGGGGCAAGAGACCCAGTACTGC. Translation gives CASSLGTGGQETQYC.

This clonotype was detected only a few times. V and J are TRBV5-1 and TRBJ2-7; 7 bases line up with TRBD2. The length of the CDR3 is 16 residues. Germline V lookup: CDR1 SGHRS, CDR2 YFSETQ. The junction had 8 bases not matched to a gene; V was cut back by 0 bases and J by 2 bases. CDR3 residues: CASSLDWGLTTYEQYF. The CDR3 nucleotides read TGCGCCAGCAGCTTGGACTGGGGACTAACCACCTACGAGCAGTACTTC.